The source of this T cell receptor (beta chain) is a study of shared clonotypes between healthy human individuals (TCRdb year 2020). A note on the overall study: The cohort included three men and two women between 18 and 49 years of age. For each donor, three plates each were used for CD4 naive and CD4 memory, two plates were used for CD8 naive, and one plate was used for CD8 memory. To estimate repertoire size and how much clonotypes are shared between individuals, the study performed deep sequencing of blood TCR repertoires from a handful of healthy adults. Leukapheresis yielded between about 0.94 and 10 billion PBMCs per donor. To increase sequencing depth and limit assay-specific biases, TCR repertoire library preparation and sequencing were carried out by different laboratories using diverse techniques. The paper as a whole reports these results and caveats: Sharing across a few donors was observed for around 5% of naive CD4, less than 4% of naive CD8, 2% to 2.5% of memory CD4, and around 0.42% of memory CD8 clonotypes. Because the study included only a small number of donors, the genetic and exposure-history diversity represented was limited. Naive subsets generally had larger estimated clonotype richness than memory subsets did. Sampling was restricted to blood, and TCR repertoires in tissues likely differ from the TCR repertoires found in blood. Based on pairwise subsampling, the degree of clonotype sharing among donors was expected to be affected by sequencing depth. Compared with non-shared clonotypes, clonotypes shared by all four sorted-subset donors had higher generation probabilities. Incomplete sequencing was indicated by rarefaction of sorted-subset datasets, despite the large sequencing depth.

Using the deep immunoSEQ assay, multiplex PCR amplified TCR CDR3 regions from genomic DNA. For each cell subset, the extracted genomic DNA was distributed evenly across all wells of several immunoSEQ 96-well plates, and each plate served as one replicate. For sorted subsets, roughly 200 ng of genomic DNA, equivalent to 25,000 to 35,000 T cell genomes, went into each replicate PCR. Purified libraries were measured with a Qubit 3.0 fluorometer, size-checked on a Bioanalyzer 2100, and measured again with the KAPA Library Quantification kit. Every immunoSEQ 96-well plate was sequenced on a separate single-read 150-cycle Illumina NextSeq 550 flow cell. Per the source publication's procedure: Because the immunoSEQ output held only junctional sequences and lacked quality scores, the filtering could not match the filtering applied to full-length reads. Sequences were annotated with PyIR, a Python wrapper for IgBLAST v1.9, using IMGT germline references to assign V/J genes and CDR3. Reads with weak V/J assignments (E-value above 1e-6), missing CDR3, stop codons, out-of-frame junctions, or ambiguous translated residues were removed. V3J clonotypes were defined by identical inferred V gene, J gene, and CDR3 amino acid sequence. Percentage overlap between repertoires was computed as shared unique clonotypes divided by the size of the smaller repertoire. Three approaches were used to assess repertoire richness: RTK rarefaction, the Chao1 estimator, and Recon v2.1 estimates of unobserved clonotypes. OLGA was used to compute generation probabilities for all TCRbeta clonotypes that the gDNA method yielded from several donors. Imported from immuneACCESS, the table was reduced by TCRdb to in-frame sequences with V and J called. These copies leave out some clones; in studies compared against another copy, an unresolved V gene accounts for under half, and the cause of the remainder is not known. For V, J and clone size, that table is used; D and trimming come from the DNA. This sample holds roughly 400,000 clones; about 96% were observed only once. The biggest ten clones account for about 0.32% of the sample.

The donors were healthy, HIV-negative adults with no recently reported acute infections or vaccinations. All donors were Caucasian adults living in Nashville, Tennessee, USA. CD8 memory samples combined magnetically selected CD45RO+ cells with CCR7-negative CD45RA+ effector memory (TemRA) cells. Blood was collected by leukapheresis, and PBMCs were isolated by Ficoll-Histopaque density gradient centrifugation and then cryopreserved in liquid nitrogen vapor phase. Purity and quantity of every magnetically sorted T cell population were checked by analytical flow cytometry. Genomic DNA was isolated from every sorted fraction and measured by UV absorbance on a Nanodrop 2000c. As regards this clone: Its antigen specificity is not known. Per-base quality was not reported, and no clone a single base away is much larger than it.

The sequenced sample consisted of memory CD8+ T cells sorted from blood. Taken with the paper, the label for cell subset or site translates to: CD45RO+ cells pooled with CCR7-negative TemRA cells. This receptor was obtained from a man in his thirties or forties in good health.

For the CDR3, the sequence is CSVESGLAFSETQYF. At the DNA level, the sequence is TGCAGCGTTGAGAGCGGACTAGCCTTTTCGGAGACCCAGTACTTC. The chain uses TRBV29-1 and TRBJ2-5, with TRBD2 identical over 8 junction bases. The CDR3 numbers 15 residues from cysteine through phenylalanine. Only the CDR3 DNA is retained, 45 bases long and in frame from the first base. CDR1 and CDR2 (SQVTM, ANQGSEA) derive from the germline V gene. The junction shows trimming of 3 bases on V and 5 bases on J, and the gene matches do not reach 11 bases of it.